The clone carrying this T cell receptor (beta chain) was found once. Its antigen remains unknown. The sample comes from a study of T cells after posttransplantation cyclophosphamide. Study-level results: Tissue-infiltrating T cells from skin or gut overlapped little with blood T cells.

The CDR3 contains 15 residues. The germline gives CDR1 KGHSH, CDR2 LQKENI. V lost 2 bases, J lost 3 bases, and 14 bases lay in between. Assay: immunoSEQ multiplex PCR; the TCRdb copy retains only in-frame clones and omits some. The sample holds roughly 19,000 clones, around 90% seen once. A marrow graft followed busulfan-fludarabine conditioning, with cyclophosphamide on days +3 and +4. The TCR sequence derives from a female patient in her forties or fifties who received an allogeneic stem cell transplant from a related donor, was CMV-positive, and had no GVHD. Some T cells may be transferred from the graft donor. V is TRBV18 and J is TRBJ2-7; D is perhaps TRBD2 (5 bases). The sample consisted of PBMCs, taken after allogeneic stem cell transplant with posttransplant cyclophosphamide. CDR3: CASSPRPSGNYEQYF. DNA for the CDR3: TGTGCCAGCTCACCAAGGCCGAGCGGCAACTACGAGCAGTACTTC.